Listed below are T cell receptor beta chains from one sample, sequenced in a study of blood T cell repertoires in COVID-19. Only in-frame clones appear in the TCRdb table, and some are missing; sequencing was by immunoSEQ multiplex PCR. The top ten clones hold 3.5% to 5.5% of a sample with 250,000 to 300,000 clones, roughly 89% of them seen once. Sequencing used peripheral blood. Receptor source: a woman between 40 and 55 years old who had recovered from COVID-19. Each CDR3 is given with its conserved first and last residue. The D gene is left open where the match is weak. Clone size is given for some rows only: seen once, a few or many times, or a class if the clone is expanded.

size: NA; V: TRBV9; D: NA; J: TRBJ2-2; DNA: TGTGCCAGCAGCGTAGAGGGACTCTTCACCGGGGAGCTGTTTTTT; CDR3: CASSVEGLFTGELFF
size: NA; V: TRBV28; D: NA; J: TRBJ1-2; DNA: TGTGCCAGCAGCTCCTCAGGGGCCTATGGCTACACCTTC; CDR3: CASSSSGAYGYTF
size: NA; V: TRBV30; D: NA; J: TRBJ1-3; DNA: TGTGCCTGGAGCCGGGACTTTGGCTCTGGAAACACCATATATTTT; CDR3: CAWSRDFGSGNTIYF
size: NA; V: TRBV3-1/TRBV3-2; D: TRBD1; J: TRBJ2-2; DNA: TGTGCCAGCAGCCAAGCTAACAGGGGCACCGGGGAGCTGTTTTTT; CDR3: CASSQANRGTGELFF
size: NA; V: TRBV3-1/TRBV3-2; D: NA; J: TRBJ1-2; DNA: TGTGCCAGCAGCCAAGTAGGAGGGAACTATGGCTACACCTTC; CDR3: CASSQVGGNYGYTF
size: NA; V: TRBV2; D: NA; J: TRBJ2-7; DNA: TGTGCCAGCAGCGCCCAGGGTTACGAGCAGTACTTC; CDR3: CASSAQGYEQYF
size: few; V: TRBV6-5; D: TRBD1; J: TRBJ2-7; DNA: TGTGCCACAGGGGGGAAACAGGGGGCGTCGATCGAGCAGTACTTC; CDR3: CATGGKQGASIEQYF
size: NA; V: TRBV2; D: TRBD2; J: TRBJ2-1; DNA: TGTGCCAGCACATCTGGTAGCGGGGGGGTCAATGAGCAGTTCTTC; CDR3: CASTSGSGGVNEQFF
size: NA; V: TRBV2; D: TRBD1; J: TRBJ1-3; DNA: TGTGCCGGACAGGAGAACTCTGGAAACACCATATATTTT; CDR3: CAGQENSGNTIYF
size: NA; V: TRBV2; D: TRBD1; J: TRBJ1-4; DNA: TGTGCCAGCAGTCGACAGGGGAGCGAAAAACTGTTTTTT; CDR3: CASSRQGSEKLFF
size: NA; V: TRBV19; D: NA; J: TRBJ2-2; DNA: TGTGCCAGTAGTATCCGTCTCGGGGAGCTGTTTTTT; CDR3: CASSIRLGELFF
size: few; V: TRBV15; D: TRBD1; J: TRBJ1-1; DNA: TGTGCCACCAGCAGGGACAGGGGAGCTGAAGCTTTCTTT; CDR3: CATSRDRGAEAFF
size: once; V: TRBV14; D: NA; J: TRBJ2-1; DNA: TGTGCCAGCAGCCAGTACGGTTCCTACAATGAGCAGTTCTTC; CDR3: CASSQYGSYNEQFF
size: NA; V: TRBV11-3; D: TRBD1; J: TRBJ1-1; DNA: TGTGCCAGCAGTTCCTCGACAGGGGGCACTGAAGCTTTCTTT; CDR3: CASSSSTGGTEAFF
size: NA; V: TRBV19; D: NA; J: TRBJ1-5; DNA: TGTGCCAGTAAAGTCCAGGGGCCAAATCAGCCCCAGCATTTT; CDR3: CASKVQGPNQPQHF
size: NA; V: TRBV19; D: TRBD1; J: TRBJ1-1; DNA: TGTGCCAGTAGTAAGGACAGGGGAACTGAAGCTTTCTTT; CDR3: CASSKDRGTEAFF
size: NA; V: TRBV10-2; D: TRBD1; J: TRBJ1-1; DNA: TGCGCCAGCAGTACACTAAGGACAGGGGGGGAAGCTTTCTTT; CDR3: CASSTLRTGGEAFF
size: NA; V: TRBV6-5; D: NA; J: TRBJ2-3; DNA: TGTGCCAGCAGTTCTCAGGCGTTTTCCTGGTATTTT; CDR3: CASSSQAFSWYF
size: NA; V: TRBV11-2; D: TRBD2; J: TRBJ2-1; DNA: TGTGCCAGCAGCCCCGGTGGGGCGGGAGGTGGGGTTTGGAATGAGCAGTTCTTC; CDR3: CASSPGGAGGGVWNEQFF
size: NA; V: TRBV11-3; D: NA; J: TRBJ1-1; DNA: TGTGCCAGCAGCTTTGGGGGGGTCACTGAAGCTTTCTTT; CDR3: CASSFGGVTEAFF
size: NA; V: TRBV11-3; D: TRBD2; J: TRBJ2-1; DNA: TGTGCCAGCAGCTTAACGGGGGGGCAGCAGTTCTTC; CDR3: CASSLTGGQQFF
size: NA; V: TRBV2; D: TRBD1; J: TRBJ1-5; DNA: TGTGCCAGCAGTGAGAGGGACAGGCTAAGGCAGCCCCAGCATTTT; CDR3: CASSERDRLRQPQHF
size: NA; V: TRBV30; D: NA; J: TRBJ1-3; DNA: TGTGCCTTCCTCCGGGGAGGACGGCTCTCTGGAAACACCATATATTTT; CDR3: CAFLRGGRLSGNTIYF
size: NA; V: TRBV10-3; D: NA; J: TRBJ2-2; DNA: TGTGCCATCCCTGCGGGAAAGAACACCGGGGAGCTGTTTTTT; CDR3: CAIPAGKNTGELFF